A selection of T cell receptor beta chains follows, all from one sample in a study of cytomegalovirus exposure and HLA in healthy donors. Method: immunoSEQ multiplex PCR; TCRdb's copy keeps in-frame clones and lacks some. Of fewer than 200,000 clones in the sample, 80% to 90% were seen once. The sequenced sample was PBMCs. All receptors derive from a man aged 40-49 years in good health and CMV-seropositive. Both conserved end residues are part of each CDR3. Fields, in order: CDR3 DNA, CDR3 protein, clone size, D gene, V gene, J gene. D genes are given only for firm matches. Clone size appears in some rows only: once, few, many, or a class for an expanded clone.

TGTGCCTGGATCCCCCGCAGGGCCGCTGTGAACACTGAAGCTTTCTTT	CAWIPRRAAVNTEAFF	-	-	TRBV30	TRBJ1-1
TGTGCCAGTAGTCCAATGGACAGGGCGGACTATGGCTACACCTTC	CASSPMDRADYGYTF	-	TRBD1	TRBV19	TRBJ1-2
TGCAGCGGGACAGAGAACACTGAAGCTTTCTTT	CSGTENTEAFF	-	-	TRBV29-1	TRBJ1-1
TGCGCCAGCAGCTTAACGGGAGGCTACAATGAGCAGTTCTTC	CASSLTGGYNEQFF	-	TRBD2	TRBV5-1	TRBJ2-1
TGTGCCAGCAGTTCGGGGGGGAATGAGCAGTTCTTC	CASSSGGNEQFF	once	TRBD2	TRBV27	TRBJ2-1
TGTGCCAGCAGCCGCCCGATCCGCCCCGAGAACTATGGCTACACCTTC	CASSRPIRPENYGYTF	once	-	TRBV5-8	TRBJ1-2
TGTGCCAGCAGCTTTCCAGGGGGGAACACTGAAGCTTTCTTT	CASSFPGGNTEAFF	-	TRBD1	TRBV11-2	TRBJ1-1
TGTGCCAGTAGTATAGATCCCGGCAGGGGAGGCAATCAGCCCCAGCATTTT	CASSIDPGRGGNQPQHF	-	-	TRBV19	TRBJ1-5
TGCGCCAGCAGCTCCGGGACTAGCGGGAGTTCAGATACGCAGTATTTT	CASSSGTSGSSDTQYF	-	TRBD2	TRBV5-1	TRBJ2-3
TGTGCCAGCAGCGTACTCGAGGGGACATCTGGAAACACCATATATTTT	CASSVLEGTSGNTIYF	-	-	TRBV9	TRBJ1-3
TGTGCCAGTAGTATAAGCGGGAGCTCCTACAATGAGCAGTTCTTC	CASSISGSSYNEQFF	-	TRBD2	TRBV19	TRBJ2-1
TGCAGCGTTGACGCCCCCCTACTCGGGGGGGCGCAGGACTATGGCTACACCTTC	CSVDAPLLGGAQDYGYTF	-	-	TRBV29-1	TRBJ1-2
TGTGCCAGCAGCCGGTCGAGCAGGTCACCCCTCCACTTT	CASSRSSRSPLHF	few	-	TRBV14	TRBJ1-6
TGTGCCAGCAGCCCGGCGCGCGGGGGCTACTACAATGAGCAGTTCTTC	CASSPARGGYYNEQFF	-	-	TRBV7-8	TRBJ2-1
TGTGCCAGCAGGGAACAGGGGGCTCAGGGCTACACCTTC	CASREQGAQGYTF	-	TRBD1	TRBV2	TRBJ1-2
TGCGCCAGCAGCCAAGATCATTTAGGACAGCGTTACTTTTATGGCTACACCTTC	CASSQDHLGQRYFYGYTF	-	-	TRBV4-3	TRBJ1-2
TGTGCCAGCAGCTTTGATCAGGGTACAAACATTCAGTACTTC	CASSFDQGTNIQYF	-	-	TRBV5-8	TRBJ2-4
TGTGCCAGCAGCTTATCGGACAGGGGGGACGGCTACACCTTC	CASSLSDRGDGYTF	-	TRBD1	TRBV7-6	TRBJ1-2
TGTGCCAGCATTAACAGGGGCCCCGGGGAGCTGTTTTTT	CASINRGPGELFF	-	-	TRBV21-1	TRBJ2-2
TGTGCCAGCAGCTTACCCCAGACAGTTTTCTATGGCTACACCTTC	CASSLPQTVFYGYTF	-	-	TRBV7-8	TRBJ1-2
TGTGCCAGCAGCCCCAGACAGACAGATACGCAGTATTTT	CASSPRQTDTQYF	-	-	TRBV7-2	TRBJ2-3
TGTGCCAGCAGCTTTCTTGTTCCCGGGGAGCTGTTTTTT	CASSFLVPGELFF	once	-	TRBV9	TRBJ2-2
TGCAGTGCCCCAAGGTTGGGCGAGCAGTACTTC	CSAPRLGEQYF	-	-	TRBV20-1	TRBJ2-7
TGTGCCAGCAGCTTGGGCAGGGGTGGAATAAGAGCTGAAAAACTGTTTTTT	CASSLGRGGIRAEKLFF	-	-	TRBV5-6	TRBJ1-4
TGTGCCAGCAGTTTAATAGCCAGGGCCCATGGCTACACCTTC	CASSLIARAHGYTF	-	-	TRBV27	TRBJ1-2
TGCGCCAGCAGCTTGGGGACAGCTGACGGTGAAAAACTGTTTTTT	CASSLGTADGEKLFF	-	-	TRBV5-1	TRBJ1-4
TGTGCCAGTAGTATACCCGGGGGGACTGAAGCTTTCTTT	CASSIPGGTEAFF	-	-	TRBV19	TRBJ1-1
TGTGCCAGCAGACTTCTAGGGGGAGAAGAGACCCAGTACTTC	CASRLLGGEETQYF	-	-	TRBV27	TRBJ2-5
TGCGCCAGCAGTGAGCGCGGGAGAGGTTTTAACACTGAAGCTTTCTTT	CASSERGRGFNTEAFF	-	-	TRBV10-1	TRBJ1-1
TGTGCCAGCAGCATAGACAGGAACACTGAAGCTTTCTTT	CASSIDRNTEAFF	-	-	TRBV7-8	TRBJ1-1
TGTGCCAGCAGCCCCGATGGGGAGGGGCTCGGCGCTGAAGCTTTCTTT	CASSPDGEGLGAEAFF	-	-	TRBV7-9	TRBJ1-1
TGTGCCAGCAGCCTAAGCCCAGGGGGCCGGACAGATACGCAGTATTTT	CASSLSPGGRTDTQYF	once	TRBD1	TRBV5-6	TRBJ2-3
TGTGCCAGCAGCCCCACGGACAGGGGCACTGAAGCTTTCTTT	CASSPTDRGTEAFF	-	TRBD1	TRBV5-8	TRBJ1-1
TGTGCCAGCACTTCGGACAACTACGAGCAGTACTTC	CASTSDNYEQYF	-	-	TRBV7-9	TRBJ2-7
TGTGCCAGCAGCTTAGCCAGCCGACAGGGCCCCTACAATGAGCAGTTCTTC	CASSLASRQGPYNEQFF	-	TRBD1	TRBV7-9	TRBJ2-1
TGTGCCAGCAGGACAGGGACTAGCGGGACCCACGAGCAGTACTTC	CASRTGTSGTHEQYF	-	TRBD2	TRBV2	TRBJ2-7
TGTGCCAGCAGTGAAAGCAGGCCCGGGGCCAACGTCCTGACTTTC	CASSESRPGANVLTF	-	-	TRBV2	TRBJ2-6
TGTGCCAGCAGTCCCATCGGACTCAGCAATGAGCAGTTCTTC	CASSPIGLSNEQFF	-	-	TRBV27	TRBJ2-1
TGTGCCAGCAGCCCTCAGGGCTTCGGGGAAAAACTGTTTTTT	CASSPQGFGEKLFF	few	-	TRBV11-2	TRBJ1-4
TGCGCCAGCAGCCCGACAGGGAGTCCATCCTACGAGCAGTACTTC	CASSPTGSPSYEQYF	-	TRBD1	TRBV5-1	TRBJ2-7